This passage covers 12 T cell receptor beta chains from one sample sequenced in a study of cytomegalovirus exposure and HLA in healthy donors. PCR amplification relied on 60 Vbeta primers (plus 13 Jbeta primers). The protocol was immunoSEQ multiplex PCR, while the TCRdb copy is restricted to in-frame clones and leaves out a portion. The repertoire consists of around 110,000 clones, with approximately 80% occurring once and the leading ten covering 4% to 5.5%. The sequenced sample was PBMCs. The source is a man aged 25 to 40 in good health and CMV-seropositive.

The chain couples TRBV19 to TRBJ2-6, with a possible D match to TRBD1 (6 bases). Per germline, CDR1 LNHDA and CDR2 SQIVND (reference sequence). The CDR3 contains 18 residues. V lost 1 base to trimming and J lost 0 bases, with 13 bases between them. CDR3 region: CASSIGWGQSSGANVLTF. The CDR3 bases are TGTGCCAGTAGTATAGGTTGGGGGCAAAGCTCTGGGGCCAACGTCCTGACTTTC.

V is TRBV9 and J is TRBJ2-1, with 11 bases fitting TRBD2. With V trimmed by 3 bases and J by 8 bases, 4 bases remained unmatched. This CDR3 comprises 14 residues. Per the germline V gene, CDR1 is SGDLS and CDR2 is YYNGEE. This CDR3 reads CASSASGRFDEQFF. CDR3 sequence (DNA): TGTGCCAGCAGCGCTAGCGGGAGGTTTGATGAGCAGTTCTTC.

The chain joins TRBV7-9 to TRBJ1-2; D perhaps matches TRBD1 (5 bases). Germline values: CDR1 SEHNR, CDR2 FQNEAQ (reference sequence). V was trimmed by 5 bases and J by 5 bases, leaving 12 bases between them. The CDR3 length is 13 residues. This chain's CDR3 is CASSPTGVYGYTF. For the CDR3, the DNA is TGTGCCAGCAGCCCCACAGGCGTTTATGGCTACACCTTC.

The chain combines TRBV5-1 with TRBJ1-2; no clear D. Trimming left V 7 bases short and J 6 bases short, with 19 bases between. The CDR3 is made up of 14 amino acids. The germline V gene encodes CDR1 SGHRS and CDR2 YFSETQ. This CDR3 reads CASGFKLGHNGYTF. The DNA of the CDR3 is TGCGCCAGCGGATTCAAACTAGGGCACAATGGCTACACCTTC. Full variable domain (remainder filled in from reference TRBV5-1 and TRBJ1-2): KAGVTQTPRYLIKTRGQQVTLSCSPISGHRSVSWYQQTPGQGLQFLFEYFSETQRNKGNFPGRFSGRQFSNSRSEMNVSTLELGDSALYLCASGFKLGHNGYTFGSGTRLTVV.

The chain links TRBV28 to TRBJ1-5; D not certain. Germline V gene sequence: CDR1 MDHEN, CDR2 SYDVKM. Trimming shortened V by 4 bases and J by 5 bases, and 12 bases separated the two germline ends. This CDR3 spans 14 amino acids. This CDR3 is CASSSRVHDQPQHF. In DNA, the CDR3 is TGTGCCAGCAGTTCCCGGGTTCATGATCAGCCCCAGCATTTT.

The V gene is TRBV14, the J gene TRBJ2-1, with a weak D call TRBD2 (5 bases). V was shortened by 4 bases and J by 8 bases, with 12 bases between the two germline ends. The CDR3 runs to 13 residues. In germline, CDR1 is SGHDN, CDR2 FVKESK. Here the CDR3 DNA reads TGTGCCAGCAGCCCCGAGGGAGCCCATGAGCAGTTCTTC. Protein product: CASSPEGAHEQFF.

The V gene is TRBV5-1, the J gene TRBJ2-1; 8 bases match TRBD2. In germline, CDR1 is SGHRS, CDR2 YFSETQ. This CDR3 region has 15 residues. V was pared by 2 bases and J by 2 bases, with 3 bases of the junction left unmatched. CDR3 coding DNA: TGCGCCAGCAGCTTTCGGGAGGGCGCCTACAATGAGCAGTTCTTC. It translates to CASSFREGAYNEQFF.

The V and J genes are TRBV5-4 and TRBJ2-5; D is possibly TRBD2 (5 bases). The ends were cut back, 0 bases at V and 2 bases at J, with 8 bases in the middle. The CDR3 length is 14 residues. Germline assignment: CDR1 SGHNT and CDR2 YYREEE (reference sequence). CDR3 region: CASSLGSGQETQYF. CDR3 nucleotides: TGTGCCAGCAGCTTGGGAAGCGGTCAAGAGACCCAGTACTTC.

As DNA, the CDR3 is TGTGCCAGCAGTTACGGTGGCCCAGGTTCACCCCTCCACTTT. Protein sequence: CASSYGGPGSPLHF. This chain links TRBV6-6 with TRBJ1-6; D uncertain. Germline-derived CDR1 and CDR2 are MNHNY and SVGAGI (reference sequence). Trimming shortened V by 2 bases and J by 9 bases, and 11 bases separated the two germline ends. This CDR3 has 14 amino acids.

The chain uses TRBV4-3 and TRBJ1-5; no firm D call. Germline assignment: CDR1 LGHNA and CDR2 YSLEER. V lost 0 bases to trimming and J lost 2 bases, with 14 bases between them. CDR3 length: 17 residues. The CDR3 region has the DNA TGCGCCAGCAGCCAAGATTTTGACGGGGAGGGCAATCAGCCCCAGCATTTT. Translating it yields CASSQDFDGEGNQPQHF.

Only one count was recorded for this clone. The V call is TRBV7-9, the J call TRBJ2-7; no definite D call. With 5 bases removed from V and 0 bases from J, the gap between germline ends came to 8 bases. This CDR3 has 13 residues. CDR1 and CDR2 (germline): SEHNR, FQNEAQ (reference sequence). CDR3 in amino acids: CASSAYGSYEQYF. CDR3 coding DNA: TGTGCCAGCAGCGCGTACGGCTCCTACGAGCAGTACTTC.

This chain connects TRBV15 to TRBJ2-1; TRBD2 agrees at 8 bases. CDR3 size: 16 residues. CDR1 LNHNV and CDR2 YYDKDF come from the germline V gene (reference sequence). The J segment lost 6 bases and the V segment lost 1 base, leaving 8 bases of the junction unmatched. CDR3 protein: CATSRGPGLAGNEQFF. The DNA of the CDR3 is TGTGCCACCAGCAGAGGTCCTGGACTAGCAGGCAATGAGCAGTTCTTC.